The present T cell receptor (beta chain) was sequenced within a study of CD8+ T cells in alopecia areata. This CDR3 comprises 14 residues. Germline V gene sequence: CDR1 MNHEY, CDR2 SVGAGI. Trimming pared 8 bases from V and 1 base from J, leaving 12 bases between. Treatment: oral pan-JAK inhibitor, 5-10 mg twice daily. Sequencing used cDNA as its template, made by extracting RNA and reverse transcribing it. This table comes from immunoSEQ multiplex PCR, and its TCRdb copy is limited to in-frame clones, with some not included. The sample holds about 280,000 clones, roughly 60% seen once. The material sequenced was CD4+ T cells sorted from blood, taken at week 24, from a patient treated with tofacitinib. This receptor was identified in a human donor with alopecia areata. The chain recombines TRBV6-5 with TRBJ1-5, with D tentatively TRBD1 (6 bases). The DNA for the CDR3 is TGTGCCAGCGGCCCTCAGGGGAGCAATCAGCCCCAGCATTTT. Translated, it gives CASGPQGSNQPQHF.